This T cell receptor (beta chain) was found in a study of T cell repertoires in cytomegalovirus infection. Study observations and caveats: HLA-C-restricted, CMV-specific TCR beta clonotypes were dominant ex vivo.

With 3 bases clipped from V and 5 bases from J, the junction kept 3 bases outside the gene matches. CDR3 size: 14 residues. CDR1 and CDR2 from the germline V gene are LNHDA and SQIVND (reference sequence). As concerns this clonotype: Its antigen remains unknown.

In TCRdb, the reads were re-called with MiXCR into one record per CDR3 protein. The data hold 900,000 to 950,000 distinct CDR3 sequences, with 31% observed a single time. This sequence originates from a human donor in good health (CMV status not recorded). Some clones in this sample may be carry-over from other donors' samples. Sample: cultured CD8+ T cells from PBMCs, taken from culture after CMV antigen stimulation. This chain joins TRBV19 and TRBJ2-1, with 8 bases lining up with TRBD2. CDR3 protein: CASSILAGHNEQFF. CDR3 DNA: TGTGCCAGTAGTATTCTAGCGGGCCACAATGAGCAGTTCTTC. Using reference TRBV19 and TRBJ2-1 for the parts outside the CDR3, the full variable domain is DGGITQSPKYLFRKEGQNVTLSCEQNLNHDAMYWYRQDPGQGLRLIYYSQIVNDFQKGDIAEGYSVSREKKESFPLTVTSAQKNPTAFYLCASSILAGHNEQFFGPGTRLTVL.